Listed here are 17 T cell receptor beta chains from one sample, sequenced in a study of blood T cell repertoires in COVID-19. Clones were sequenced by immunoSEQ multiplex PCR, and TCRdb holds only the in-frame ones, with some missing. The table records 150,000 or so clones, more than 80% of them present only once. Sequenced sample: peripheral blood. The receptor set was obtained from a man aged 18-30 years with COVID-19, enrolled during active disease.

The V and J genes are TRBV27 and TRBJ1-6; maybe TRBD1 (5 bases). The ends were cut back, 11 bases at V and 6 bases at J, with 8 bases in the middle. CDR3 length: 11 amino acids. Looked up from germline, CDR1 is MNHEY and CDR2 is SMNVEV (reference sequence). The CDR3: CAVGPNSPLHF. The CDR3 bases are TGTGCCGTGGGGCCTAATTCACCCCTCCACTTT.

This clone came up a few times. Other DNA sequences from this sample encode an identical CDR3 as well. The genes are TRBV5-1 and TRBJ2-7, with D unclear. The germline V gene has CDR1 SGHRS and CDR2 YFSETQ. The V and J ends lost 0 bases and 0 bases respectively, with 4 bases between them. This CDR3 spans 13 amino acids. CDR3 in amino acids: CASSLAVSYEQYF. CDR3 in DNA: TGCGCCAGCAGCTTGGCCGTCTCCTACGAGCAGTACTTC.

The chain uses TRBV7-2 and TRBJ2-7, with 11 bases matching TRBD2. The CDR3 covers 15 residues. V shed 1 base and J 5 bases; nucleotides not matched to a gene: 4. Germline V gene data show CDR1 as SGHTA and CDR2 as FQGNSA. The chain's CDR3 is CASSLESSGRDEQYF. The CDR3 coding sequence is TGTGCCAGCAGCTTAGAGAGTAGCGGGAGGGACGAGCAGTACTTC. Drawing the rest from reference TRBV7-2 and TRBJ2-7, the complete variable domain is GAGVSQSPSNKVTEKGKDVELRCDPISGHTALYWYRQSLGQGLEFLIYFQGNSAPDKSGLPSDRFSAERTGGSVSTLTIQRTQQEDSAVYLCASSLESSGRDEQYFGPGTRLTVT.

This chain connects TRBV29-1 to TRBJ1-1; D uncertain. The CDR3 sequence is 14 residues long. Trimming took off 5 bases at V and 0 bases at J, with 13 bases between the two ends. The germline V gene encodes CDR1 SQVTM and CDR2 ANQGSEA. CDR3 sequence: CSVKRESMNTEAFF. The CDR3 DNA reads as TGCAGCGTTAAGCGGGAATCAATGAACACTGAAGCTTTCTTT.

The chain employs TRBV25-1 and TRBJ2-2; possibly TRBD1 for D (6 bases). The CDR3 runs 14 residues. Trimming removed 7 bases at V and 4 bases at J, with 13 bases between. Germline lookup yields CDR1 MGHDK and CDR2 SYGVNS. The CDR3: CASTPGQFTGELFF. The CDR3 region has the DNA TGTGCCAGCACCCCGGGACAATTCACCGGGGAGCTGTTTTTT.

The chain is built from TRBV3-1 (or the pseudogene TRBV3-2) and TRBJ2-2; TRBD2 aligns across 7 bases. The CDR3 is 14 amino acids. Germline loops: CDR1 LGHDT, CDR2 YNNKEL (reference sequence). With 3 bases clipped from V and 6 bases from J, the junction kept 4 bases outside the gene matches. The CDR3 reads CASSQAGVAGELFF. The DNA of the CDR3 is TGTGCCAGCAGCCAGGCGGGAGTTGCCGGGGAGCTGTTTTTT.

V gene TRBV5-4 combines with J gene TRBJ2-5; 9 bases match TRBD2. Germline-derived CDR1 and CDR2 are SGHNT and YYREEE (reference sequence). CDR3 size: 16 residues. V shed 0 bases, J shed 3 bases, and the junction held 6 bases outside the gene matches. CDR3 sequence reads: CASSLARGRAEETQYF. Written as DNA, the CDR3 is TGTGCCAGCAGCTTGGCTCGCGGGAGGGCCGAAGAGACCCAGTACTTC.

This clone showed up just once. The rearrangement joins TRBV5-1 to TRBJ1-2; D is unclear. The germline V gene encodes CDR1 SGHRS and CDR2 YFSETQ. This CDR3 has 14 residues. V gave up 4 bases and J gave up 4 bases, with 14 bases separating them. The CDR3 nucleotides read TGCGCCAGCAGCCCGGAGGAATTCCCCTATGGCTACACCTTC. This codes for CASSPEEFPYGYTF.

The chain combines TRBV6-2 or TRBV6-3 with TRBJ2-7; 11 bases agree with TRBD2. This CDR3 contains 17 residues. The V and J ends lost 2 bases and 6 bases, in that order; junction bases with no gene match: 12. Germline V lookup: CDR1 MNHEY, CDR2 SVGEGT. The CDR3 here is CASSYRGLAAERGEQYF. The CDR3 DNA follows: TGTGCCAGCAGTTACCGGGGACTAGCGGCGGAGAGGGGCGAGCAGTACTTC.

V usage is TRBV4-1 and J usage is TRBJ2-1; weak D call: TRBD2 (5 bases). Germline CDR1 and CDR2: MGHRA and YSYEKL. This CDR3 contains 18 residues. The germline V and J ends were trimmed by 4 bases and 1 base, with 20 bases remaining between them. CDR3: CASSLLKLDRGSYNEQFF. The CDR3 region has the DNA TGCGCCAGCAGCCTCCTCAAATTAGATAGAGGGTCCTACAATGAGCAGTTCTTC.

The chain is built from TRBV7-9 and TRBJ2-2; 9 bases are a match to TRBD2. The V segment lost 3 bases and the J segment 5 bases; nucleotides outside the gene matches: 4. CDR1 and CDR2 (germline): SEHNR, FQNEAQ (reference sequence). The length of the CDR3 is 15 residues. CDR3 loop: CASSFRREGTGELFF. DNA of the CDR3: TGTGCCAGCAGCTTCAGGCGGGAGGGAACCGGGGAGCTGTTTTTT.

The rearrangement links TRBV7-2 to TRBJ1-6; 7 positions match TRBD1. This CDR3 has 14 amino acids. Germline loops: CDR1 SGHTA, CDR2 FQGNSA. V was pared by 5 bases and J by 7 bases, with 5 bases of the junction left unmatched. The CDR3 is CASSRDRGNSPLHF. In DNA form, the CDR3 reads TGTGCCAGCAGCCGGGACAGAGGGAATTCACCCCTCCACTTT.

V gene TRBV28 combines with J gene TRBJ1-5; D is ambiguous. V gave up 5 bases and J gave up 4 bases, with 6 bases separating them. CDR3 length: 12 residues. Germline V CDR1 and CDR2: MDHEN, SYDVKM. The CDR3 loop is CASSGPNQPQHF. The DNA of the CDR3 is TGTGCCAGCAGTGGCCCGAATCAGCCCCAGCATTTT.

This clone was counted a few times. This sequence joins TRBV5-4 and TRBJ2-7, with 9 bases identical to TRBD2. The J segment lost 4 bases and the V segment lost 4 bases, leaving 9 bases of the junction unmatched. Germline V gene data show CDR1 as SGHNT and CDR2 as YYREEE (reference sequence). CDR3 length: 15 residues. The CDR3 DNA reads TGTGCCAGCAGCCTCGAGGATAGCGGGAGATACGAGCAGTACTTC. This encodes CASSLEDSGRYEQYF.

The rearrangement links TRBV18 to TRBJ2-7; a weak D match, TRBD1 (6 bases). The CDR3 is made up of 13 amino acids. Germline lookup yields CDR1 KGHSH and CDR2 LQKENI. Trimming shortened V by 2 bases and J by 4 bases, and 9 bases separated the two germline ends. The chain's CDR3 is CASSPGTSYEQYF. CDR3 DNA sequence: TGTGCCAGCTCACCAGGGACAAGTTACGAGCAGTACTTC.

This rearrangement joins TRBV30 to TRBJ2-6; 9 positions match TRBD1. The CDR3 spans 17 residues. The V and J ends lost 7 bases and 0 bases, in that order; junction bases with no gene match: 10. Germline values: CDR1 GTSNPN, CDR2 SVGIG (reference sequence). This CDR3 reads CAFLRDRVSSGANVLTF. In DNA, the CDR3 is TGTGCCTTCTTGCGGGACAGGGTGTCCTCTGGGGCCAACGTCCTGACTTTC.

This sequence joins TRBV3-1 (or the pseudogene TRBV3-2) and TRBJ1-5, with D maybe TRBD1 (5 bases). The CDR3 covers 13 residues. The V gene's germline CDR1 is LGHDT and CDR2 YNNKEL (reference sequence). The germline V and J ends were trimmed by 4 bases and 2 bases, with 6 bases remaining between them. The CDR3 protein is CASSPGGNQPQHF. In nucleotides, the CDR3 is TGTGCCAGCAGCCCGGGGGGCAATCAGCCCCAGCATTTT.